This T cell receptor beta chain was obtained from a study of T cells after yellow fever vaccination. Worth noting for this clonotype: Its antigen is undetermined.

TCRdb recomputed calls from the 5' RACE reads with MiXCR, one row per CDR3 protein. The repertoire holds hundreds of thousands of distinct CDR3 sequences, with 3.6% as singletons. V lost 4 bases and J 8 bases, leaving 8 bases between the germline ends. The CDR3 totals 12 residues. In germline, CDR1 is SGHTA, CDR2 FQGNSA. Study-level findings and limits: Among all clonotypes, a small share was observed in both CD4 and CD8 compartments.

The sample was PBMCs, taken on the day of the yellow fever booster vaccination. The TCR sequence derives from a man in his late teens or twenties who received the YFV17D yellow fever vaccine. The chain joins TRBV7-2 to TRBJ2-2; D gene ambiguous. CDR3 DNA sequence: TGTGCCAGCAGCTCAATTTGGGGGGAGCTGTTTTTT. Protein sequence: CASSSIWGELFF.